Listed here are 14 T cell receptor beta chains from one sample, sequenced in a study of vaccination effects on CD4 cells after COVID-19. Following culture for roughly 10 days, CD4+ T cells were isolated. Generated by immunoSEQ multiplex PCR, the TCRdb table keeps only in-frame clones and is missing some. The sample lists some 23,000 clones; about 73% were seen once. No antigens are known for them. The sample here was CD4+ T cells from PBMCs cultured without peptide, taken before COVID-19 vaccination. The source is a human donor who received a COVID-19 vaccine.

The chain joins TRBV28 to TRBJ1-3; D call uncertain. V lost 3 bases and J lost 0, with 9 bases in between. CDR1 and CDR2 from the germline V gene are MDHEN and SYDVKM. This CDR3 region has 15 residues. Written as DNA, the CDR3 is TGTGCCAGCAGTTTTGTGAGCTCCTCTGGAAACACCATATATTTT. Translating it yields CASSFVSSSGNTIYF.

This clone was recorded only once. CDR3 amino acids: CASSDGGGAGGNTIYF. In nucleotides, the CDR3 is TGTGCCAGCAGCGACGGAGGGGGGGCTGGTGGAAACACCATATATTTT. The chain is built from TRBV9 and TRBJ1-3; weak D call: TRBD1 (6 bases). Trimming shortened V by 3 bases and J by 3 bases, and 16 bases separated the two germline ends. Germline values: CDR1 SGDLS, CDR2 YYNGEE. This CDR3 spans 16 amino acids.

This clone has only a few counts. Written as DNA, the CDR3 is TGTGCCAGCAGCTTAGCGGCGGGGGAGAGCTCCTACAATGAGCAGTTCTTC. It is translated as CASSLAAGESSYNEQFF. The chain is built from TRBV7-9 and TRBJ2-1; 7 nucleotides agree with TRBD2. With 0 bases clipped from V and 0 bases from J, the junction kept 5 bases outside the gene matches. CDR1 is SEHNR and CDR2 is FQNEAQ in the germline V gene (reference sequence). The CDR3 spans 17 residues. The full variable domain, rest sourced from reference TRBV7-9 and TRBJ2-1, is DTGVSQNPRHKITKRGQNVTFRCDPISEHNRLYWYRQTLGQGPEFLTYFQNEAQLEKSRLLSDRFSAERPKGSFSTLEIQRTEQGDSAMYLCASSLAAGESSYNEQFFGPGTRLTVL.

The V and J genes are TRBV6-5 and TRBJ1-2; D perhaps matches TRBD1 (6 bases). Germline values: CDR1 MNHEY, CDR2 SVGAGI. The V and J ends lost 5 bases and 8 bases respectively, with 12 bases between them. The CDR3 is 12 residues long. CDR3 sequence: CASSQGQEGYTF. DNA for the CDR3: TGTGCCAGCAGTCAGGGGCAAGAGGGCTACACCTTC.

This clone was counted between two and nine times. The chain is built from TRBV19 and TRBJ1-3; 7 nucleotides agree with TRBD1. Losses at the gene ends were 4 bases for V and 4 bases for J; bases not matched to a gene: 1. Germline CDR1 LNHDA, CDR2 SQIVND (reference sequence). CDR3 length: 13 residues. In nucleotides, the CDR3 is TGTGCCAGTAGTAGGGACAGCGGAAACACCATATATTTT. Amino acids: CASSRDSGNTIYF.

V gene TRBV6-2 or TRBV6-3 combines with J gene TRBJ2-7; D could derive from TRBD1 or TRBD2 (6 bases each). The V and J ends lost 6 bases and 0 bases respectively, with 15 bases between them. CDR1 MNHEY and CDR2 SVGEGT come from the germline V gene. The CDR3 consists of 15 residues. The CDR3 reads CASSPGAYLSYEQYF. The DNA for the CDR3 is TGTGCCAGCAGCCCGGGGGCCTATCTCTCCTACGAGCAGTACTTC.

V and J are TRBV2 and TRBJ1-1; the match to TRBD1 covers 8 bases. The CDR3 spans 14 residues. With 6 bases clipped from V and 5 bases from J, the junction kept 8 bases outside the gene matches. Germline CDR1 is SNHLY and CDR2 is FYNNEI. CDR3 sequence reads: CASRDRGSVTEAFF. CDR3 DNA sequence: TGTGCCAGCAGAGACAGGGGCAGTGTGACTGAAGCTTTCTTT.

In DNA, the CDR3 is TGTGCCTGGAGTGAGTCGAACGTCGGAGACACCCGCACAGATACGCAGTATTTT. This sequence encodes CAWSESNVGDTRTDTQYF. The chain combines TRBV30 with TRBJ2-3; no clear D. V dropped 1 base and J dropped 1 base, with 21 bases sitting between them. Germline values: CDR1 GTSNPN, CDR2 SVGIG (reference sequence). The CDR3 has 18 amino acids.

CDR3 bases: TGTGCCACCAGCAGAGATGGAGTCACCTATGGCTACACCTTC. Encoded protein: CATSRDGVTYGYTF. The chain has TRBV15 and TRBJ1-2, with D unresolved. The CDR3 has 14 residues. CDR1 and CDR2 (germline): LNHNV, YYDKDF (reference sequence). V was shortened by 0 bases and J by 4 bases, with 9 bases between the two germline ends.

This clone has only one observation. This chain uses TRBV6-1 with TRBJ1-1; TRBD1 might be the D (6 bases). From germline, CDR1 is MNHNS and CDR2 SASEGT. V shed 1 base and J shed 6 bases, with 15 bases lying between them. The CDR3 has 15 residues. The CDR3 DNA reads TGTGCCAGCAGTGAAGGATGGGGGCCGGTCTCTGAAGCTTTCTTT. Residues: CASSEGWGPVSEAFF.

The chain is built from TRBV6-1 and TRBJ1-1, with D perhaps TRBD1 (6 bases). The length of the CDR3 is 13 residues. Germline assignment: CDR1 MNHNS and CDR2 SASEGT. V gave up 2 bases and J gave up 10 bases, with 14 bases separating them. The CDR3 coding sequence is TGTGCCAGCAGTGAAATCAGGGGCGGGGGAGCTTTCTTT. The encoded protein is CASSEIRGGGAFF.

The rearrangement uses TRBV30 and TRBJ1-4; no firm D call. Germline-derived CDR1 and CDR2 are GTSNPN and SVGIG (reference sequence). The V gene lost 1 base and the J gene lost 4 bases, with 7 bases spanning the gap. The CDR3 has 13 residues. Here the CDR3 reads CAWSGLGNEKLFF. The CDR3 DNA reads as TGTGCCTGGAGTGGACTGGGTAATGAAAAACTGTTTTTT.

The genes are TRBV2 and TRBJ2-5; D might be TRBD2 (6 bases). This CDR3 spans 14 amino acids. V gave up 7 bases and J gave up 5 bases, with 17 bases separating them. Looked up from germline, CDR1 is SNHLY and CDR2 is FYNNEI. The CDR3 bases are TGTGCCAGCAATCGGAGGGCCCAACGGGAGACCCAGTACTTC. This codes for CASNRRAQRETQYF.

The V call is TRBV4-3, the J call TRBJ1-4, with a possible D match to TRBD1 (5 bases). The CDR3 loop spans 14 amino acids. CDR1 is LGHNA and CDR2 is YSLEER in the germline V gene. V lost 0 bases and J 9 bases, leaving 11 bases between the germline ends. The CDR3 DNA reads TGCGCCAGCAGCCAAGAACGGGGACGCCAAAAACTGTTTTTT. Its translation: CASSQERGRQKLFF.